One sample yielded the 32 T cell receptor beta chains listed below, sequenced in a study of identical twins (dated by TCRdb to the mid-2010s). Library preparation employed 5' RACE. Sequencing relied on an Illumina HiSeq 2000. TCRdb reprocessing: public reads trimmed at Q25 with fastp, clones called with MiXCR, in-frame beta chains kept. Rows with a matching CDR3 protein are joined into one entry that keeps the most common DNA and genes. Here the sample has around 1.7 million distinct CDR3 sequences; roughly 35% occur a single time. The biggest ten clones account for around 0.3% of the sample. Sequences were obtained from cord blood. The receptor set was obtained from a newborn girl in good health.

This clonotype was detected a few times. This sequence joins TRBV7-2 and TRBJ2-1; no definite D call. CDR1 is SGHTA and CDR2 is FQGNSA in the germline V gene. Trimming took off 2 bases at V and 2 bases at J, with 13 bases between the two ends. The CDR3 has 16 residues. The CDR3 sequence is CASSLTGIRTYNEQFF. CDR3 coding DNA: TGTGCCAGCAGCTTAACGGGCATTAGAACCTACAATGAGCAGTTCTTC.

The CDR3, as DNA: TGTGCCAGCAACTTCGCGGGGAATTCACCCCTCCACTTT. Translating it yields CASNFAGNSPLHF. This sequence joins TRBV2 and TRBJ1-6; no reliable D call. Trimming took off 7 bases at V and 7 bases at J, with 11 bases between the two ends. Germline V CDR1 and CDR2: SNHLY, FYNNEI. The CDR3 covers 13 residues.

The rearrangement joins TRBV2 to TRBJ2-7; D unresolved. The CDR3 totals 14 residues. Germline CDR1 SNHLY, CDR2 FYNNEI. V gave up 4 bases and J gave up 2 bases, with 12 bases separating them. In nucleotides, the CDR3 is TGTGCCAGCAGTGCCGCACAGTCCCCCTACGAGCAGTACTTC. Translating it yields CASSAAQSPYEQYF.

This clonotype was observed at least ten times. The chain joins TRBV6-5 to TRBJ1-2; no firm D call. Germline values: CDR1 MNHEY, CDR2 SVGAGI. V was pared by 0 bases and J by 4 bases, with 6 bases between. This CDR3 has 13 residues. CDR3 DNA sequence: TGTGCCAGCAGTTACTCCAGAATCTATGGCTACACCTTC. The encoded protein is CASSYSRIYGYTF.

The chain combines TRBV28 with TRBJ2-2; no clear D gene. Germline assignment: CDR1 MDHEN and CDR2 SYDVKM. V was clipped by 3 bases and J by 10 bases, with 12 bases between them. The CDR3 is made up of 13 amino acids. CDR3 loop: CASSFPLPVELFF. CDR3 in DNA: TGTGCCAGCAGTTTCCCCCTCCCCGTGGAGCTGTTTTTT.

The CDR3 is CASSLTSGYEQFF. DNA for the CDR3: TGCGCCAGCAGCCTCACTAGCGGGTATGAGCAGTTCTTC. J is TRBJ2-1 and V is TRBV5-1, with 9 positions matching TRBD2. Germline values: CDR1 SGHRS, CDR2 YFSETQ. V dropped 4 bases and J dropped 8; count of bases not matched to a gene: 4. CDR3 length: 13 residues.

The chain carries TRBV7-9 and TRBJ2-1, with 7 bases identical to TRBD2. Germline CDR1 is SEHNR and CDR2 is FQNEAQ (reference sequence). Trimming cost V 5 bases and J 8 bases; bases outside gene matches: 9. The CDR3 covers 14 residues. Here the CDR3 reads CASSHGTKRYEQFF. The CDR3 nucleotides are TGTGCCAGCAGCCACGGGACTAAACGCTATGAGCAGTTCTTC.

This clonotype was seen more than once but under ten times. The V and J genes are TRBV6-2 or TRBV6-3 and TRBJ1-1; D unresolved. V dropped 6 bases and J dropped 9 bases, with 14 bases sitting between them. Germline V gene sequence: CDR1 MNHEY, CDR2 SVGEGT. This CDR3 has 12 residues. CDR3 amino acids: CASSRPQGKAFF. The CDR3 DNA sequence: TGTGCCAGCAGCCGCCCCCAAGGCAAAGCTTTCTTT.

V and J are TRBV12-3 or TRBV12-4 and TRBJ2-4; D remains ambiguous. The ends were cut back, 6 bases at V and 4 bases at J, with 4 bases in the middle. This CDR3 is built from 11 residues. The CDR3 spells CASRSKNIQYF. The CDR3 DNA sequence: TGTGCCAGCAGGTCGAAAAACATTCAGTACTTC.

V and J are TRBV4-2 and TRBJ2-2, with 12 bases aligning to TRBD2. Germline V gene data show CDR1 as LGHNA and CDR2 as YNFKEQ. After removal of 1 base from V and 8 bases from J, the junction contained 5 bases not matched to a gene. The CDR3 runs 16 residues. CDR3 sequence (DNA): TGTGCCAGCAGCCAAGCTAGCGGGGGGGCTTCAGGGGAGCTGTTTTTT. Protein product: CASSQASGGASGELFF.

In nucleotides, the CDR3 is TGTGCCAGCAGCCAAGAAAGTCAGGAGAGGACTGAAGCTTTCTTT. Translation gives CASSQESQERTEAFF. The chain employs TRBV3-1 and TRBJ1-1, with D uncertain. V was clipped by 0 bases and J by 5 bases, with 13 bases between them. The CDR3 length is 15 residues. Germline V gene data show CDR1 as LGHDT and CDR2 as YNNKEL (reference sequence).

The sample holds a few counts of this clonotype. This rearrangement joins TRBV24-1 to TRBJ2-1; D is ambiguous. V was trimmed by 7 bases and J by 3 bases, leaving 6 bases between them. Germline V gene lookup returns CDR1 KGHDR and CDR2 SFDVKD. This CDR3 is 12 amino acids long. CDR3 sequence reads: CATSPNYNEQFF. In nucleotides, the CDR3 is TGTGCCACCAGCCCTAACTACAATGAGCAGTTCTTC.

This clonotype was counted only a few times. This chain uses TRBV2 with TRBJ2-2, with 7 bases that match TRBD1. Per germline, CDR1 SNHLY and CDR2 FYNNEI. V shed 4 bases, J shed 0 bases, and the junction held 2 bases outside the gene matches. The CDR3 is 15 residues long. The CDR3 nucleotides read TGTGCCAGCAGTGGGGGGACAGCGAACACCGGGGAGCTGTTTTTT. Amino acids: CASSGGTANTGELFF.

The rearrangement joins TRBV12-3 or TRBV12-4 to TRBJ2-2; D is unclear. CDR3 length equals 15 residues. V was trimmed by 6 bases and J by 4 bases, leaving 15 bases between them. DNA of the CDR3: TGTGCCAGCAGCCCCTCGACATTATTCACCGGGGAGCTGTTTTTT. It yields the protein CASSPSTLFTGELFF.

V is TRBV20-1 and J is TRBJ2-7; D is unclear. The CDR3 spans 12 residues. With 5 bases removed from V and 2 bases from J, the gap between germline ends came to 10 bases. Germline V lookup: CDR1 DFQATT, CDR2 SNEGSKA (reference sequence). As DNA, the CDR3 is TGCAGTGCTCAGACGGCGACCTACGAGCAGTACTTC. Residues: CSAQTATYEQYF.

There are a few counts of this clonotype. J is TRBJ1-4 and V is TRBV5-1; D is unresolved. The CDR3 is made up of 13 amino acids. The V end lost 3 bases, the J end lost 13 bases, and 16 bases lay between the germline ends. The V gene's germline CDR1 is SGHRS and CDR2 YFSETQ. CDR3 in DNA: TGCGCCAGCAGCTCGGATCCTCCGGAGAGACTGTTTTTT. Its protein is CASSSDPPERLFF. Combining the CDR3 with reference TRBV5-1 and TRBJ1-4 gives the whole variable domain KAGVTQTPRYLIKTRGQQVTLSCSPISGHRSVSWYQQTPGQGLQFLFEYFSETQRNKGNFPGRFSGRQFSNSRSEMNVSTLELGDSALYLCASSSDPPERLFFGSGTQLSVL.

This clonotype was picked up many times. V is TRBV4-2 and J is TRBJ2-5; no definite D call. The V end was cut by 0 bases, the J end by 2 bases, with 7 bases between. The germline CDR1 and CDR2 sequences are LGHNA and YNFKEQ. The CDR3 totals 14 residues. The CDR3 region has the DNA TGTGCCAGCAGCCAAGAATATAAACAAGAGACCCAGTACTTC. Protein sequence: CASSQEYKQETQYF.

The rearrangement uses TRBV29-1 and TRBJ2-5; D may be TRBD1 (5 bases). The germline CDR1 and CDR2 sequences are SQVTM and ANQGSEA. Trimming removed 7 bases at V and 11 bases at J, with 26 bases between. The CDR3 covers 14 residues. The CDR3 spells CSAATVPSHNEQYF. CDR3 sequence (DNA): TGCAGCGCAGCGACAGTCCCCTCACACAATGAGCAGTACTTC.

The chain recombines TRBV12-3 or TRBV12-4 with TRBJ2-3, with 13 bases that match TRBD2. CDR3 length: 18 amino acids. V dropped 6 bases and J dropped 0; count of bases not matched to a gene: 9. CDR3: CASRRTSGGLSSTDTQYF. The CDR3 bases are TGTGCCAGCAGGCGGACTAGCGGGGGACTTTCTAGCACAGATACGCAGTATTTT.

This clonotype was counted ten times or more. This chain links TRBV12-3 or TRBV12-4 with TRBJ1-2, with a weak D call TRBD1 (6 bases). This CDR3 comprises 13 residues. V lost 6 bases, J lost 4 bases, and 12 bases lay in between. The CDR3 here is CASSPDRTYGYTF. In nucleotides, the CDR3 is TGTGCCAGCAGCCCCGACAGGACCTATGGCTACACCTTC.

This chain joins TRBV10-3 and TRBJ2-1; 9 positions match TRBD2. The J call is in doubt because the DNA end fits TRBJ2-7 better. CDR1 is ENHRY, CDR2 SYGVKD, per germline. The CDR3 spans 17 residues. The CDR3 spells CAISESGVAGVENEQYF. CDR3 bases: TGTGCCATCAGTGAGTCGGGGGTAGCGGGAGTAGAGAATGAGCAGTACTTC.

This clonotype has more than one count but fewer than ten. J is TRBJ1-6 and V is TRBV20-1, with D perhaps matching TRBD1 (5 bases). Looked up from germline, CDR1 is DFQATT and CDR2 is SNEGSKA (reference sequence). This CDR3 is built from 17 residues. The V end lost 0 bases, the J end lost 0 bases, and 12 bases lay between the germline ends. CDR3 region: CSARDLNRSSYNSPLHF. CDR3 nucleotides: TGCAGTGCTAGAGATCTTAACAGGAGCTCCTATAATTCACCCCTCCACTTT.

Only a few counts were recorded for this clonotype. This chain connects TRBV27 to TRBJ2-3; TRBD2 might be the D (6 bases). The ends were cut back, 6 bases at V and 9 bases at J, with 13 bases in the middle. CDR3 length: 12 residues. CDR1 is MNHEY and CDR2 is SMNVEV in the germline V gene (reference sequence). The CDR3 bases are TGTGCCAGCAGACTGTCGCGGGGCACGCAGTATTTT. Translation: CASRLSRGTQYF.

CDR3 in amino acids: CASSIRGTSPLHF. The DNA for the CDR3 is TGTGCCAGCAGCATTCGGGGTACTTCACCCCTCCACTTT. The chain links TRBV12-3 or TRBV12-4 to TRBJ1-6; D is unclear. The CDR3 extends over 13 amino acids. V dropped 6 bases and J dropped 9 bases, with 12 bases sitting between them.

The V and J genes are TRBV5-1 and TRBJ2-1, with 9 nucleotides matching TRBD1. Looked up from germline, CDR1 is SGHRS and CDR2 is YFSETQ. The length of the CDR3 is 16 residues. Trimming cost V 0 bases and J 9 bases; bases outside gene matches: 10. CDR3 in amino acids: CASSLEGTGRALEQFF. Written as DNA, the CDR3 is TGCGCCAGCAGCTTGGAGGGGACAGGGAGGGCTCTTGAGCAGTTCTTC.

This clonotype was picked up a small number of times. V and J are TRBV5-1 and TRBJ2-7; D perhaps matches TRBD2 (6 bases). CDR1 is SGHRS, CDR2 YFSETQ, per germline. CDR3 length: 14 amino acids. V was trimmed by 0 bases and J by 4 bases, leaving 11 bases between them. The CDR3 loop is CASSLAAREYEQYF. CDR3 in DNA: TGCGCCAGCAGCTTGGCGGCGCGGGAATACGAGCAGTACTTC.

The chain is built from TRBV7-9 and TRBJ2-7; no clear D gene. Trimming stripped 5 bases from V and 3 bases from J, with 20 bases between. CDR1 and CDR2 from the germline V gene are SEHNR and FQNEAQ (reference sequence). This CDR3 region has 16 residues. CDR3 DNA: TGTGCCAGCAGCCCTAGAGTCGGACCTACTCGCTACGAGCAGTACTTC. Translation gives CASSPRVGPTRYEQYF.

This chain's CDR3 is CASGLTGADTQYF. DNA for the CDR3: TGTGCTAGTGGTTTGACAGGGGCAGATACGCAGTATTTT. J is TRBJ2-3 and V is TRBV12-5; 7 positions agree with TRBD1. With 2 bases clipped from V and 4 bases from J, the junction kept 0 bases outside the gene matches. CDR1 is LGHNT, CDR2 FRNRAP, per germline. The CDR3 has 13 amino acids. The full variable domain, rest sourced from reference TRBV12-5 and TRBJ2-3, is DARVTQTPRHKVTEMGQEVTMRCQPILGHNTVFWYRQTMMQGLELLAYFRNRAPLDDSGMPKDRFSAEMPDATLATLKIQPSEPRDSAVYFCASGLTGADTQYFGPGTRLTVL.

This clonotype was detected many times. The chain links TRBV25-1 to TRBJ1-2, with TRBD1 identical over 10 bases. V was pared by 6 bases and J by 3 bases, with 4 bases of the junction left unmatched. Per germline, CDR1 MGHDK and CDR2 SYGVNS. This CDR3 contains 14 residues. The CDR3 protein is CASSRGQGDYGYTF. The CDR3 bases are TGTGCCAGCAGCCGCGGACAGGGGGACTATGGCTACACCTTC.

This clonotype has a handful of counts. This chain joins TRBV6-6 and TRBJ2-5, with 9 bases that match TRBD2. With 6 bases clipped from V and 2 bases from J, the junction kept 7 bases outside the gene matches. This CDR3 spans 15 amino acids. Germline V lookup: CDR1 MNHNY, CDR2 SVGAGI (reference sequence). CDR3: CASSIAGEGQETQYF. The CDR3 DNA sequence: TGTGCCAGCAGCATAGCGGGAGAGGGTCAAGAGACCCAGTACTTC.

The table lists this clonotype with many counts. The chain combines TRBV20-1 with TRBJ2-5; D possibly corresponds to TRBD1 (5 bases). Trimming cost V 3 bases and J 0 bases, with 14 bases left between them. The germline CDR1 and CDR2 sequences are DFQATT and SNEGSKA (reference sequence). The length of the CDR3 is 15 residues. The CDR3 coding sequence is TGCAGTGCTAGCTCTCAGGGCGTGTACCAAGAGACCCAGTACTTC. Its protein product is CSASSQGVYQETQYF.

V and J are TRBV16 and TRBJ1-5; D not certain. CDR1 is KGHSY and CDR2 is FQNENV in the germline V gene. The V gene lost 1 base and the J gene lost 2 bases, with 15 bases spanning the gap. The CDR3 is 17 amino acids. The CDR3 spells CASSQLGRAFGNQPQHF. CDR3 DNA sequence: TGTGCCAGCAGCCAATTAGGTAGAGCCTTTGGCAATCAGCCCCAGCATTTT. Drawing the rest from reference TRBV16 and TRBJ1-5, the complete variable domain is GEEVAQTPKHLVRGEGQKAKLYCAPIKGHSYVFWYQQVLKNEFKFLISFQNENVFDETGMPKERFSAKCLPNSPCSLEIQATKLEDSAVYFCASSQLGRAFGNQPQHFGDGTRLSIL.